This TCR beta chain is drawn from a study of neurological immune-mediated disorders. The CDR3 has 14 residues. V shed 6 bases and J shed 7 bases, with 19 bases lying between them. CDR1 and CDR2 (germline): DFQATT, SNEGSKA (reference sequence). As healthy controls, volunteers from a blood bank in Maryland, USA, were used. The unsorted libraries were made from 2 million PBMCs kept at -80 C. This clonotype was seen at least ten times. The cDNA came from 5'RACE with 10-nucleotide random UMIs. In each sequencing run, over 180 million TCR-beta sequences were generated from 15-18 subjects. TCRdb used MiXCR to reprocess the 5' RACE reads, holding one entry per CDR3 protein. The table shows about 79,000 distinct CDR3 sequences, with 13% to 15% occurring only once.

Specimen: PBMCs. The sequence came from a woman aged 50 to 65 in good health. The genes are TRBV20-1 and TRBJ2-1, with D possibly matching TRBD2 (6 bases). CDR3 bases: TGCAGTGCGTCAATAGCGGCCCCGGGGAATGAGCAGTTCTTC. It is translated as CSASIAAPGNEQFF.